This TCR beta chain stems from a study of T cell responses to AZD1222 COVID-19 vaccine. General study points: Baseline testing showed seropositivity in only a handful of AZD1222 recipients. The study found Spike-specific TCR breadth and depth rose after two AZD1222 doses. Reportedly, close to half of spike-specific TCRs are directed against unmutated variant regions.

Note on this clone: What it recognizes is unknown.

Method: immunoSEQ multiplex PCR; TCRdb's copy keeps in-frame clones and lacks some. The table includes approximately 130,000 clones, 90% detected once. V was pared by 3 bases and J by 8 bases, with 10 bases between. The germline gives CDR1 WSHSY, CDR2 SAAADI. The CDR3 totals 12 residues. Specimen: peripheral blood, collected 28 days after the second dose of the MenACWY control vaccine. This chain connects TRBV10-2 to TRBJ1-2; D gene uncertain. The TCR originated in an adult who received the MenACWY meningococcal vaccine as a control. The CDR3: CASSDWVGGYTF. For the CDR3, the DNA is TGCGCCAGCAGTGACTGGGTGGGGGGCTACACCTTC.